The TCR beta chain under discussion was sequenced for a study of blood T cell repertoires in COVID-19. Study-level background: The origin of the acute and convalescent COVID-19 samples was the United States, Italy and Spain. PBMCs, B-cell-depleted T cells, or T cells provided the cDNA or gDNA that made up the material.

Per the study methods: Estimated nucleated cell counts came from reference gene primer amplification. Clones were read by immunoSEQ multiplex PCR, and TCRdb kept only the in-frame ones, dropping some. Clone size and the V and J calls come from that table; the DNA yielded D and trimming. The sample consists of approximately 500,000 clones, 70% to 90% of them appearing once. The CDR3 extends over 14 amino acids. Germline V gene lookup returns CDR1 LGHNT and CDR2 FRNRAP. V trimming: 1 base; J trimming: 4 bases; junction bases outside the gene matches: 3. The V gene is TRBV12-5, the J gene TRBJ1-1, with TRBD1 identical over 7 bases. The sequence was collected from a human donor in a cohort sampled during active COVID-19. What was sequenced was peripheral blood. The CDR3 loop is CASGLGQGGTEAFF. Here the CDR3 DNA reads TGTGCTAGTGGTTTGGGACAGGGCGGCACTGAAGCTTTCTTT.